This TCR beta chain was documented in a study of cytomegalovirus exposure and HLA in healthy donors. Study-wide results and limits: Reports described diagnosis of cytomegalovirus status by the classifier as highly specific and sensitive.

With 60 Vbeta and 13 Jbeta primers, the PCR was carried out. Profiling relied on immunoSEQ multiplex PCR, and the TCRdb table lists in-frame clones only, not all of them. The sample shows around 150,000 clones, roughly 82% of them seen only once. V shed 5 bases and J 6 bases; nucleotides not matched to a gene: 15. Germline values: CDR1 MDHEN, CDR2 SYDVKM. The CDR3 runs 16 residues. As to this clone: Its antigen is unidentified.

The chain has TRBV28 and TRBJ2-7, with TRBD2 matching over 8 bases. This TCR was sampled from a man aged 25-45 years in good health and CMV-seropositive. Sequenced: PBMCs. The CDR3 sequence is CASSEGSGGGRGEQYF. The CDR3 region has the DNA TGTGCCAGCAGTGAGGGCAGCGGGGGAGGAAGGGGCGAGCAGTACTTC.